This T cell receptor beta chain originates from a study of blood T cell repertoires in COVID-19. Authors' methods: Nucleated cell number was recorded as an estimate derived from reference gene primer amplification. Here immunoSEQ multiplex PCR was the method, and the copy in TCRdb shows in-frame clones only, minus some. The V and J calls and clone size are taken from that table; D and trimming were inferred from the DNA. Among about 180,000 clones listed, approximately 90% were seen once. This clone was found once. CDR1 and CDR2 (germline): SGHRS, YFSETQ. The CDR3 is 11 residues long. V dropped 5 bases and J dropped 5 bases, with 5 bases sitting between them.

The receptor's source is a man between 18 and 29 years old who had recovered from COVID-19. The specimen was peripheral blood. The rearrangement uses TRBV5-1 and TRBJ2-4, with D perhaps matching TRBD2 (5 bases). The CDR3 sequence: CASRGENIQYF. CDR3 coding DNA: TGCGCCAGCAGGGGAGAAAACATTCAGTACTTC.